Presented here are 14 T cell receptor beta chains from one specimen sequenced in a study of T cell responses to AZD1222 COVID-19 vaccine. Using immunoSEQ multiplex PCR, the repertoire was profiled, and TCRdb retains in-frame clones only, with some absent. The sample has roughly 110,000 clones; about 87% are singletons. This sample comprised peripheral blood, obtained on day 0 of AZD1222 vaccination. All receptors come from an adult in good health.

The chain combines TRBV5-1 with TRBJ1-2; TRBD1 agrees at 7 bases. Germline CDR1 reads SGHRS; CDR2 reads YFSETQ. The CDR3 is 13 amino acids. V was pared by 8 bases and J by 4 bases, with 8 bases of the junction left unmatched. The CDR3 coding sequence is TGCGCCAGTGCATCCACAGGGGTCTATGGCTACACCTTC. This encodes CASASTGVYGYTF.

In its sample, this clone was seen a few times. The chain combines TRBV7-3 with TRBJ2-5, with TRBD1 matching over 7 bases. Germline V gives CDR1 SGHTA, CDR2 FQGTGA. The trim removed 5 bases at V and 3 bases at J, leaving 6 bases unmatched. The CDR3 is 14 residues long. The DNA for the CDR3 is TGTGCCAGCAGCGGCACAGGGGAGAAAGAGACCCAGTACTTC. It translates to CASSGTGEKETQYF.

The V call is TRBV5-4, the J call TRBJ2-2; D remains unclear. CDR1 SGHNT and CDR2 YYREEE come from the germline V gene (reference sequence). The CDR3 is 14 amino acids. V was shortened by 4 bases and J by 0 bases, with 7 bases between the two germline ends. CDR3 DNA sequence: TGTGCCAGCAGCACCCGGGCGAACACCGGGGAGCTGTTTTTT. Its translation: CASSTRANTGELFF.

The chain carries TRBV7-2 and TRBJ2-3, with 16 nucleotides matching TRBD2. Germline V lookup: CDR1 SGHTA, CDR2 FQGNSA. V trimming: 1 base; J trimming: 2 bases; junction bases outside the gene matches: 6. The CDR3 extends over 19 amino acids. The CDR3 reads CASSLVGTSGRAYTDTQYF. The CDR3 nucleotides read TGTGCCAGCAGCTTAGTCGGGACTAGCGGGAGGGCCTACACAGATACGCAGTATTTT. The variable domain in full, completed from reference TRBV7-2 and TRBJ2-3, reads GAGVSQSPSNKVTEKGKDVELRCDPISGHTALYWYRQSLGQGLEFLIYFQGNSAPDKSGLPSDRFSAERTGGSVSTLTIQRTQQEDSAVYLCASSLVGTSGRAYTDTQYFGPGTRLTVL.

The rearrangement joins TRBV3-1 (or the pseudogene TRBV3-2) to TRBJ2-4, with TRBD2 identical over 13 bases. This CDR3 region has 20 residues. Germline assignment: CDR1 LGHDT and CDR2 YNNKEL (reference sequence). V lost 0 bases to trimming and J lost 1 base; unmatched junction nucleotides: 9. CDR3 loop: CASSQDSRLAGGRAKNIQYF. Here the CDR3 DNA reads TGTGCCAGCAGCCAAGATTCGCGACTAGCGGGAGGACGGGCCAAAAACATTCAGTACTTC.

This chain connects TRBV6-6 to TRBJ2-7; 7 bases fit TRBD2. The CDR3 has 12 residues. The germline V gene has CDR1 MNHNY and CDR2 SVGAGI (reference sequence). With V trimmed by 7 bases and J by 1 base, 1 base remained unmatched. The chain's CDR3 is CASTSGSYEQYF. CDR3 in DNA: TGTGCCAGCACTAGCGGTTCCTACGAGCAGTACTTC.

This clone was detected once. The CDR3 DNA sequence: TGTGCCAGCAGCGGTCGAGTCGGACAAGAGACCCAGTACTTC. Its protein product is CASSGRVGQETQYF. This chain links TRBV5-4 with TRBJ2-5; D is unclear. V gave up 4 bases and J gave up 2 bases, with 12 bases separating them. The CDR3 is 14 amino acids. Germline CDR1 SGHNT, CDR2 YYREEE (reference sequence).

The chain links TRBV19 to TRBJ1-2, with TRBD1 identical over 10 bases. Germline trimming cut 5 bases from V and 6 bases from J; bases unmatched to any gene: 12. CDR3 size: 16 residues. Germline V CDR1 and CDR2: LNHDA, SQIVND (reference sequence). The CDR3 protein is CASSPQDRGPGDGYTF. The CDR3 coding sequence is TGTGCCAGTAGTCCACAAGACAGGGGGCCAGGGGATGGCTACACCTTC.

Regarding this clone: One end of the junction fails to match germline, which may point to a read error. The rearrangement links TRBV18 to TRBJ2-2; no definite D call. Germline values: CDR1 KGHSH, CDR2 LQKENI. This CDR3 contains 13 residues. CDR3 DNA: TGTGCCAACTCACAAGAGAACACCGGGGAGCTGTTTTTT. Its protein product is CANSQENTGELFF. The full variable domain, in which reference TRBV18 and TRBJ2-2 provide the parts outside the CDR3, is NAGVMQNPRHLVRRRGQEARLRCSPMKGHSHVYWYRQLPEEGLKFMVYLQKENIIDESGMPKERFSAEFPKEGPSILRIQQVVRGDSAAYFCANSQENTGELFFGEGSRLTVL.

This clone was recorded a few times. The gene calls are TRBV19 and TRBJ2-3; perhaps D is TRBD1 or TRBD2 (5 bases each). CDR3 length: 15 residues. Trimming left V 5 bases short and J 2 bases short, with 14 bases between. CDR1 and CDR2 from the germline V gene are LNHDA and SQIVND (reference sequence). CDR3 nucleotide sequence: TGTGCCAGTAGTGCAGGGCGGGTTTTCACAGATACGCAGTATTTT. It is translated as CASSAGRVFTDTQYF.

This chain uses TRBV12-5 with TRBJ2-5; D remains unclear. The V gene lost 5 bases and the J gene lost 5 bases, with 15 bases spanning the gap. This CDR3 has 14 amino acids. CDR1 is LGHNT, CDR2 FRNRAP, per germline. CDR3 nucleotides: TGTGCTAGTGGTCTGATTAGTGGGCGGGAGACCCAGTACTTC. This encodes CASGLISGRETQYF.

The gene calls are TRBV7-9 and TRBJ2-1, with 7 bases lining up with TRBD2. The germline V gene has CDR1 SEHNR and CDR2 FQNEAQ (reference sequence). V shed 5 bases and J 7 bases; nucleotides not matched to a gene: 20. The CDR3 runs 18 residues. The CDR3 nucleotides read TGTGCCAGCAGCCAAAAGAATCGGGTGAGCGGGACTAAGAATGAGCAGTTCTTC. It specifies CASSQKNRVSGTKNEQFF.

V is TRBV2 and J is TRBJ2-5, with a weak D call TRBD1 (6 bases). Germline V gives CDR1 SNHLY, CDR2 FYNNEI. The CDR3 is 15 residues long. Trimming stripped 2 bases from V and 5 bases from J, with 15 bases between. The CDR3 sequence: CASSERGTKAETQYF. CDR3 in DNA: TGTGCCAGCAGTGAAAGAGGGACAAAAGCGGAGACCCAGTACTTC. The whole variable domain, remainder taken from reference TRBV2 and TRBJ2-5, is EPEVTQTPSHQVTQMGQEVILRCVPISNHLYFYWYRQILGQKVEFLVSFYNNEISEKSEIFDDQFSVERPDGSNFTLKIRSTKLEDSAMYFCASSERGTKAETQYFGPGTRLLVL.

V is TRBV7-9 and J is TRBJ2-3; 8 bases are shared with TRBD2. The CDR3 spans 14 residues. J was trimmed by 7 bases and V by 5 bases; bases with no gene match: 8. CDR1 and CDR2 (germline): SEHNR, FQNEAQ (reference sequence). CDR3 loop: CASSLKLAENTQYF. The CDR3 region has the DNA TGTGCCAGCAGCCTGAAACTAGCGGAGAATACGCAGTATTTT. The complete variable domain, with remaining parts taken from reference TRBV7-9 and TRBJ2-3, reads DTGVSQNPRHKITKRGQNVTFRCDPISEHNRLYWYRQTLGQGPEFLTYFQNEAQLEKSRLLSDRFSAERPKGSFSTLEIQRTEQGDSAMYLCASSLKLAENTQYFGPGTRLTVL.